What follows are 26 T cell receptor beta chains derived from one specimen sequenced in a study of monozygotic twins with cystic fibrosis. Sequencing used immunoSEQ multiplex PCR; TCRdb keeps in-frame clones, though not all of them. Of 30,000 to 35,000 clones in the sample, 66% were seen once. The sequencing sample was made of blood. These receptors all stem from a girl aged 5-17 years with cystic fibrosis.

The DNA of the CDR3 is TGTGCCAGCAGTTCCCAGGGAAATGGCTACACCTTC. As protein: CASSSQGNGYTF. The chain employs TRBV28 and TRBJ1-2, with D possibly being TRBD1 (5 bases). V dropped 4 bases and J dropped 6 bases, with 9 bases sitting between them. Germline CDR1 is MDHEN and CDR2 is SYDVKM. This CDR3 region has 12 residues.

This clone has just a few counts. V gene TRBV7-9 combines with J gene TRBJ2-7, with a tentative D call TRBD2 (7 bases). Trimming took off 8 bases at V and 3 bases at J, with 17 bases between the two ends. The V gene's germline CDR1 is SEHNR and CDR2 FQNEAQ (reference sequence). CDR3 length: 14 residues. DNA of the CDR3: TGTGCCAGCGGGGAGGGGGGCTCTTACTACGAGCAGTACTTC. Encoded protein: CASGEGGSYYEQYF.

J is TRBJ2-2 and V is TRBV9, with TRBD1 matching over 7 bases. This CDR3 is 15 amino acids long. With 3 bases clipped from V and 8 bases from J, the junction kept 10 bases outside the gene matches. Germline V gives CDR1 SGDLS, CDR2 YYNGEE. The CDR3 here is CASSEGGIIRGELFF. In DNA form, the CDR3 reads TGTGCCAGCAGCGAAGGGGGCATCATCAGAGGGGAGCTGTTTTTT.

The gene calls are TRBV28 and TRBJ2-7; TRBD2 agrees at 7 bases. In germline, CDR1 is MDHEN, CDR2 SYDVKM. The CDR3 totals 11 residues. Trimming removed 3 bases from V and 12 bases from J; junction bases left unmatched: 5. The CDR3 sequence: CASSLGGMWYF. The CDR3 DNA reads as TGTGCCAGCAGTTTGGGGGGGATGTGGTACTTC.

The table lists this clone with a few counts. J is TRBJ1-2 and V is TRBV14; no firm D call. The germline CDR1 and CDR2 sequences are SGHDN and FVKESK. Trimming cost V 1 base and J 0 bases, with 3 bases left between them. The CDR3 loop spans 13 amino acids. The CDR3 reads CASSQVANYGYTF. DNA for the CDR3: TGTGCCAGCAGCCAAGTAGCTAACTATGGCTACACCTTC. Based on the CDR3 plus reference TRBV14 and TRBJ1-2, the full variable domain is EAGVTQFPSHSVIEKGQTVTLRCDPISGHDNLYWYRRVMGKEIKFLLHFVKESKQDESGMPNNRFLAERTGGTYSTLKVQPAELEDSGVYFCASSQVANYGYTFGSGTRLTVV.

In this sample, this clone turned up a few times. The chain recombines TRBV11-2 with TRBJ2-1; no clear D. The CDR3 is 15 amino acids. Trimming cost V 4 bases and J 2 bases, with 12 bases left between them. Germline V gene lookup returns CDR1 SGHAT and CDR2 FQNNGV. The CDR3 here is CASSSYHSTYNEQFF. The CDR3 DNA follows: TGTGCCAGCAGCTCATACCACTCAACCTACAATGAGCAGTTCTTC.

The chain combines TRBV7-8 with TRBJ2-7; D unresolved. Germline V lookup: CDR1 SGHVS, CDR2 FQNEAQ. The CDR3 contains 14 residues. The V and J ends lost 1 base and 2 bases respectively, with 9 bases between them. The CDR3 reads CASSLEGTTYEQYF. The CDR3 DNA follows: TGTGCCAGCAGCTTAGAGGGTACAACCTACGAGCAGTACTTC.

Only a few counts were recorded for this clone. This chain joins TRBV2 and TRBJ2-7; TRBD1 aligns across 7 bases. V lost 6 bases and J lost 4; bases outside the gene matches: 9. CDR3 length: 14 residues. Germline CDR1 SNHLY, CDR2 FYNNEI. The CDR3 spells CASSPDRVGYEQYV. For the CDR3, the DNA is TGTGCCAGCAGCCCAGACAGGGTTGGGTACGAGCAGTACGTC.

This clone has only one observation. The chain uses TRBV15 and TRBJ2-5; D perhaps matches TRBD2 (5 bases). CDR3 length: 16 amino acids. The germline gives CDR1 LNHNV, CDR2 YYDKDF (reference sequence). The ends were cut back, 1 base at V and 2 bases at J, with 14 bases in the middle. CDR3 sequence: CATSRGSGPGQETQYF. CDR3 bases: TGTGCCACCAGCAGAGGAAGCGGCCCGGGGCAAGAGACCCAGTACTTC.

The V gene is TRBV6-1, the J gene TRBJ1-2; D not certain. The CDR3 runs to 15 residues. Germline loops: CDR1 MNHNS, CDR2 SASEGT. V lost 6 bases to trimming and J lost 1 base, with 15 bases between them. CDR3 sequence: CASRGDFTLNYGYTF. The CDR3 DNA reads TGTGCCAGCAGGGGCGACTTTACGCTTAACTATGGCTACACCTTC.

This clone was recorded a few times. In DNA, the CDR3 is TGTGCCAGCAGTGTTGAGAGATACAATGAGCAGTTCTTC. Its translation is CASSVERYNEQFF. The gene calls are TRBV2 and TRBJ2-1, with unresolved D. V lost 4 bases to trimming and J lost 4 bases, with 8 bases between them. Germline V lookup: CDR1 SNHLY, CDR2 FYNNEI. This CDR3 has 13 amino acids.

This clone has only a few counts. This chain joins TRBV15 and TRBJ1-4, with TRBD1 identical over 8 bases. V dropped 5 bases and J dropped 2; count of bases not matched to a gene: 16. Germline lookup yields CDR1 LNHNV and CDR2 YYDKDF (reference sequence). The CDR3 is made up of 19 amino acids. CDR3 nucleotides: TGTGCCACCAGCTCCCGTGGGCGACAGGGGTCTACGACTAATGAAAAACTGTTTTTT. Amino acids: CATSSRGRQGSTTNEKLFF.

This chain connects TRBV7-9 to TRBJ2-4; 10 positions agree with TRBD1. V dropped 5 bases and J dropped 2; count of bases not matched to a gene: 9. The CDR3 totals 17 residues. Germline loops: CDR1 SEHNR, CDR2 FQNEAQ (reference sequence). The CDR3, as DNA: TGTGCCAGCAGCCGAGAACCGGACAGGGGGACCAAAAACATTCAGTACTTC. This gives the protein CASSREPDRGTKNIQYF.

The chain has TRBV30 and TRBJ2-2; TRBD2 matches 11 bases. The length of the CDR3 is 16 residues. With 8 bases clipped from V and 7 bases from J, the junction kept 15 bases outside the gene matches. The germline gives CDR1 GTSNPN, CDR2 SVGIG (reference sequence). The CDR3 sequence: CARRNLAGGGSGELFF. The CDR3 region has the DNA TGTGCCCGCCGGAATTTAGCGGGAGGGGGGAGCGGGGAGCTGTTTTTT.

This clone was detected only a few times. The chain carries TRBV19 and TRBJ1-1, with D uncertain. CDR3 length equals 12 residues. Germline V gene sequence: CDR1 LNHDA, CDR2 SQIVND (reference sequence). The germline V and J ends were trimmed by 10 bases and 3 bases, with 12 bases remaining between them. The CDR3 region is CATQDGYTEAFF. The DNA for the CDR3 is TGTGCCACCCAGGACGGGTACACTGAAGCTTTCTTT.

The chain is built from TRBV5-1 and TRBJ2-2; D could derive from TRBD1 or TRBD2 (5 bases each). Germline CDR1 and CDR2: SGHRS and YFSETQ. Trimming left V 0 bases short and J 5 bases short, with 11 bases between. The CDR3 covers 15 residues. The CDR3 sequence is CASSLDGGRTGELFF. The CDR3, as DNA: TGCGCCAGCAGCTTGGATGGGGGTAGAACCGGGGAGCTGTTTTTT.

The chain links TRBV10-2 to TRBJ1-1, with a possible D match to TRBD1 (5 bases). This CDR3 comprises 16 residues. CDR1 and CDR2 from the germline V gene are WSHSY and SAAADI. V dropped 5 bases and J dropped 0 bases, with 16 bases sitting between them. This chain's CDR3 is CASSSTFPTVNTEAFF. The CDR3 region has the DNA TGCGCCAGCAGTTCAACATTCCCGACAGTGAACACTGAAGCTTTCTTT.

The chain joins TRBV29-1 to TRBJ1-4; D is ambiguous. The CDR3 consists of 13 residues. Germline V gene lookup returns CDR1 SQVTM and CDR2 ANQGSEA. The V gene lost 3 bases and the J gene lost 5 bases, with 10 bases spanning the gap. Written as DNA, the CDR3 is TGCAGCGTTGAGACCGACTACAATGAAAAACTGTTTTTT. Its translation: CSVETDYNEKLFF.

As DNA, the CDR3 is TGTGCCAGCAATCGAGCTAGCGGGAGTGGCAACGAGCAGTACTTC. It translates to CASNRASGSGNEQYF. The chain couples TRBV4-2 to TRBJ2-7; TRBD2 aligns across 10 bases. V dropped 7 bases and J dropped 5; count of bases not matched to a gene: 11. CDR3 length: 15 residues. The germline CDR1 and CDR2 sequences are LGHNA and YNFKEQ.

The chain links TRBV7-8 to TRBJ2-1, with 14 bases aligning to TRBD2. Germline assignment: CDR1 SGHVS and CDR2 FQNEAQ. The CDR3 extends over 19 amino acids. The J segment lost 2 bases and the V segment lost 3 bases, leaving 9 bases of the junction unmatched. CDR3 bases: TGTGCCAGCAGCTTTCGACGGGGACTAGCGGGAGTCACCTACAATGAGCAGTTCTTC. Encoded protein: CASSFRRGLAGVTYNEQFF.

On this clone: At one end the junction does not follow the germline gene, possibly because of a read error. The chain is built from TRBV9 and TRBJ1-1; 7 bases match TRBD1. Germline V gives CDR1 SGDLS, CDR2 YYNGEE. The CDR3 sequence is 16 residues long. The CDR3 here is CASSVAPGQQNTEVFF. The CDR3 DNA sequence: TGTGCCAGCAGCGTAGCTCCGGGACAGCAGAACACTGAAGTTTTCTTT. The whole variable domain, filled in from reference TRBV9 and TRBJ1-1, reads DSGVTQTPKHLITATGQRVTLRCSPRSGDLSVYWYQQSLDQGLQFLIQYYNGEERAKGNILERFSAQQFPDLHSELNLSSLELGDSALYFCASSVAPGQQNTEVFFGQGTRLTVV.

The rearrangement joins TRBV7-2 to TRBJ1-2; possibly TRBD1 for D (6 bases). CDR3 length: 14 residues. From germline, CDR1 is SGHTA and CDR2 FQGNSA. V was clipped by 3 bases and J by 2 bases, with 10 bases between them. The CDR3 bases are TGTGCCAGCAGCTTGGCCGGACAGAACTATGGCTACACCTTC. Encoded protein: CASSLAGQNYGYTF.

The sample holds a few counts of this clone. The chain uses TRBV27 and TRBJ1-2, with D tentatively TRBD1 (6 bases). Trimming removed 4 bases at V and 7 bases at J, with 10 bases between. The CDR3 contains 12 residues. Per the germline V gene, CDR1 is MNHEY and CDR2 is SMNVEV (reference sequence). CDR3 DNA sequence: TGTGCCAGCAGTTCGGCAGGGGTTGGCTACACCTTC. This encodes CASSSAGVGYTF.

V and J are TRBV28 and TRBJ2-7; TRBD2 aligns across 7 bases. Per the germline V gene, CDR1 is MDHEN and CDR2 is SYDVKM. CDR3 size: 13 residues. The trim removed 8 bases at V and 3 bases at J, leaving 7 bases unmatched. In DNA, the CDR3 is TGTGCCAGCGGCATGTCGGGAGGCTACGAGCAGTACTTC. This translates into CASGMSGGYEQYF.

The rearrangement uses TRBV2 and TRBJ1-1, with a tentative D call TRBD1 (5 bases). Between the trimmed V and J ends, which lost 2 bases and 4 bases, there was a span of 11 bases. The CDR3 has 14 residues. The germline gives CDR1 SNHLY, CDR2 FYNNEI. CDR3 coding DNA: TGTGCCAGCAGTGAATTGTATAGGGGCACTGAAGCTTTCTTT. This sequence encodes CASSELYRGTEAFF.

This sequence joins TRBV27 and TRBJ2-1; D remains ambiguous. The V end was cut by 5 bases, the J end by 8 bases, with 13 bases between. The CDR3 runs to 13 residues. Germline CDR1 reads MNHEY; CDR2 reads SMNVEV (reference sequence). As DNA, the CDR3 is TGTGCCAGCAGTATGCGAGGTGGGGATGAGCAGTTCTTC. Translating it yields CASSMRGGDEQFF.